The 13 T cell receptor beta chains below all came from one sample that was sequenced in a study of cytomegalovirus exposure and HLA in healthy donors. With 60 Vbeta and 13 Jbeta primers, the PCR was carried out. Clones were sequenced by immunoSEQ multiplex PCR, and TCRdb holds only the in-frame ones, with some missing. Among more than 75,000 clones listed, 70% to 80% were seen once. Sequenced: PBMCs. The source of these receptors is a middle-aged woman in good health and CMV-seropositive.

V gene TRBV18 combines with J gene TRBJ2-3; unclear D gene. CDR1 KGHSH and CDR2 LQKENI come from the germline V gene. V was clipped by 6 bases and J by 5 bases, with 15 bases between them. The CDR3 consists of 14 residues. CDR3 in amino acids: CASSKINSGDTQYF. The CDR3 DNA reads TGTGCCAGCTCGAAAATCAACTCCGGAGATACGCAGTATTTT.

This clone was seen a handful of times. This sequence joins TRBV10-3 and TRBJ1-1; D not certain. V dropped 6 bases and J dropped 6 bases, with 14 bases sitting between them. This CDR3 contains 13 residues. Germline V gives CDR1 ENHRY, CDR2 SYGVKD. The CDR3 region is CAIRGREGAEAFF. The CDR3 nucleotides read TGTGCCATCAGGGGTCGGGAGGGAGCTGAAGCTTTCTTT.

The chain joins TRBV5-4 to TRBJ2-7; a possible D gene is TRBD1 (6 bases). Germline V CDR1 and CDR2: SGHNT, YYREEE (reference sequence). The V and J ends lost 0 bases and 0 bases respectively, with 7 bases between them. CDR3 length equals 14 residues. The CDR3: CASSLEGDSYEQYF. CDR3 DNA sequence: TGTGCCAGCAGCTTGGAGGGGGACTCCTACGAGCAGTACTTC.

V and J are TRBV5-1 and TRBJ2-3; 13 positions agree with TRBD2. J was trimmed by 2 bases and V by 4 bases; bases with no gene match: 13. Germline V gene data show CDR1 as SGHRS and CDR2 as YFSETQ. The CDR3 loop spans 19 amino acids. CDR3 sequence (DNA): TGCGCCAGCAGCCGCCTTCCTCAACTAGCGGGGGGGCTCACAGATACGCAGTATTTT. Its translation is CASSRLPQLAGGLTDTQYF.

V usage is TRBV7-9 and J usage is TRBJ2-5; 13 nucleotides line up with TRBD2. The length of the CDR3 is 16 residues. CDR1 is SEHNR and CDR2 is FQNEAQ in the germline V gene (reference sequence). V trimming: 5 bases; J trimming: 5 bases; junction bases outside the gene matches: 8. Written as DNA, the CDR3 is TGTGCCAGCAGCATAACTAGCGGGGGGGCCGGGGAGACCCAGTACTTC. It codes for CASSITSGGAGETQYF.

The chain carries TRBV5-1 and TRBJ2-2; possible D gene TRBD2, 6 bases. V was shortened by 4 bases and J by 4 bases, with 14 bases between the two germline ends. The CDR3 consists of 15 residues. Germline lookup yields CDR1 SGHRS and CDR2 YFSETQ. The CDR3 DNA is TGCGCCAGCAGCAGAGTGGAGGGTGTCACCGGGGAGCTGTTTTTT. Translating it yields CASSRVEGVTGELFF.

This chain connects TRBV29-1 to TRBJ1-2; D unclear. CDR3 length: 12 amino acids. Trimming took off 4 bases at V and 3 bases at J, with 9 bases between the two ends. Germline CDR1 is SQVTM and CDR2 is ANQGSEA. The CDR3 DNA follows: TGCAGCGTTGGATCCGGGGACTATGGCTACACCTTC. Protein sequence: CSVGSGDYGYTF.

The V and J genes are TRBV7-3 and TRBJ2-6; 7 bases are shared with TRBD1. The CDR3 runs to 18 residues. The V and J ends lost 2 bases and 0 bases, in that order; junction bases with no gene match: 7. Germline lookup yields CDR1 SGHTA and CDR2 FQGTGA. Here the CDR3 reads CASSLLGQAPSGANVLTF. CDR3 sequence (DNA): TGTGCCAGCAGCTTACTTGGACAGGCCCCCTCTGGGGCCAACGTCCTGACTTTC.

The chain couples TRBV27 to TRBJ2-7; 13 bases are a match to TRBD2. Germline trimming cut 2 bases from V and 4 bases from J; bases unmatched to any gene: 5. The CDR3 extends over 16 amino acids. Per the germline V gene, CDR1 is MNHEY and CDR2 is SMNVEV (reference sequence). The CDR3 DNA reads TGTGCCAGCAGTTTAAAAGGACTAGCGGGAGCGTACGAGCAGTACTTC. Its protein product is CASSLKGLAGAYEQYF.

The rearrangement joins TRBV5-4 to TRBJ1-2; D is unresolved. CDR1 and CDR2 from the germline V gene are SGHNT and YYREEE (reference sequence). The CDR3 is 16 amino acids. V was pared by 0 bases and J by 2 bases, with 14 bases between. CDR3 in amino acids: CASSLDPGTGNYGYTF. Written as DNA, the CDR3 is TGTGCCAGCAGCTTGGACCCCGGAACGGGGAACTATGGCTACACCTTC.

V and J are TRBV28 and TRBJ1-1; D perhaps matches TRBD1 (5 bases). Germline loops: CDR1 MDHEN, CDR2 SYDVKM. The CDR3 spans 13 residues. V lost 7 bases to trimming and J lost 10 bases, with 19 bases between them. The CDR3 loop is CASTQVRGWGAFF. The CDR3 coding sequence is TGTGCCAGCACCCAGGTGCGGGGGTGGGGAGCTTTCTTT.

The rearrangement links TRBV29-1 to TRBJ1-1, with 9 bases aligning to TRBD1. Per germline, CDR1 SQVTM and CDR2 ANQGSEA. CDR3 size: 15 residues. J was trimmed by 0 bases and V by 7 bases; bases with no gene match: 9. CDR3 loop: CSAVPGQGMNTEAFF. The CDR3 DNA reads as TGCAGCGCTGTCCCGGGACAGGGTATGAACACTGAAGCTTTCTTT.

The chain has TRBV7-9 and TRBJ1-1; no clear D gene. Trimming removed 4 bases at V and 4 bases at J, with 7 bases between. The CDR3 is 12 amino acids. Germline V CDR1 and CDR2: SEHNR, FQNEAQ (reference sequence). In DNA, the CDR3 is TGTGCCAGCAGCTCAACTCCCACTGAAGCTTTCTTT. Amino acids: CASSSTPTEAFF.